This TCR beta chain was identified during a study of blood T cell repertoires in COVID-19. At the level of the study: Both acute and convalescent COVID-19 samples were obtained from the United States, Italy and Spain.

This CDR3 comprises 13 residues. Germline-derived CDR1 and CDR2 are MDHEN and SYDVKM. The ends were cut back, 3 bases at V and 2 bases at J, with 7 bases in the middle. Per the original methods: Estimated nucleated cell counts came from reference gene primer amplification. Measured with immunoSEQ multiplex PCR; TCRdb has only the in-frame clones, and not every one. The DNA gave D and trimming, while V, J and clone size come from that table. The profile covers fewer than 450,000 clones, with about 91% appearing a single time and 10% to 15% taken by the ten largest. What was sequenced was peripheral blood. The TCR sequence derives from a woman aged 50 to 60 with COVID-19, enrolled during active disease. V is TRBV28 and J is TRBJ1-2; D is perhaps TRBD1 (5 bases). CDR3 coding DNA: TGTGCCAGCAGTTTGGAGGGGAACTATGGCTACACCTTC. Its protein product is CASSLEGNYGYTF.